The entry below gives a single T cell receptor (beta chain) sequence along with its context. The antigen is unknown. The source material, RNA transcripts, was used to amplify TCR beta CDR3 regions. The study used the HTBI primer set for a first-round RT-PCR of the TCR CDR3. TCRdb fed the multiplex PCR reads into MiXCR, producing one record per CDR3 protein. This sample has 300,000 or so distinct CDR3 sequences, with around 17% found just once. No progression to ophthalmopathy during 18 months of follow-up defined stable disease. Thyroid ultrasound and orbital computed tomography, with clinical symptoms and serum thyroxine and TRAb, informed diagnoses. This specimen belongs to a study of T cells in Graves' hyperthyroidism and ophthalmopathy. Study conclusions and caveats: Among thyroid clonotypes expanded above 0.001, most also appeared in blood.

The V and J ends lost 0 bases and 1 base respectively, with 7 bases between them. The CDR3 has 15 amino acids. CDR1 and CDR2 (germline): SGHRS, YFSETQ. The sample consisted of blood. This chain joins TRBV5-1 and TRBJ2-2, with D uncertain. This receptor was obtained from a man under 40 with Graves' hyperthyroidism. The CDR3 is CASSLGVVNTGELFF. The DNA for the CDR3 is TGCGCCAGCAGCTTGGGCGTAGTGAACACCGGGGAGCTGTTTTTT.